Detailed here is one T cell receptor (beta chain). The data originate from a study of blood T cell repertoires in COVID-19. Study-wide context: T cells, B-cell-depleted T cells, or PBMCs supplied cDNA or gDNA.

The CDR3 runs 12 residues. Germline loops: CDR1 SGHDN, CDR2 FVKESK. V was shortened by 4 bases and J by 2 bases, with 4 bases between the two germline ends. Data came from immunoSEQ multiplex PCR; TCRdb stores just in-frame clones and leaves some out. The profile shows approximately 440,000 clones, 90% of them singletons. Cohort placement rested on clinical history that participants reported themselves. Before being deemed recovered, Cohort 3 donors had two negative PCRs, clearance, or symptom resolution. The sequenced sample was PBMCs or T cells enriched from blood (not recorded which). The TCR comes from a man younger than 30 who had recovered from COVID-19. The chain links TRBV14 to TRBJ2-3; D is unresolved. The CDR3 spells CASSPFTDTQYF. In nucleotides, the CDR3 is TGTGCCAGCAGCCCCTTCACAGATACGCAGTATTTT.